Sequencing of this T cell receptor beta chain was carried out in a study of OX40 agonist ivuxolimab in advanced cancers. Study context: Cancers in dose escalation were hepatocellular, melanoma, renal cell and head and neck. Allowance was made for prior anti-PD-1, anti-PD-L1 or anti-CTLA-4 therapy, and approximately 40% had some.

V was pared by 3 bases and J by 2 bases, with 5 bases of the junction left unmatched. Germline V lookup: CDR1 ENHRY, CDR2 SYGVKD. CDR3 length: 15 residues. General study points: Partial responders receiving 0.1-3.0 mg/kg showed among the lowest clonal expansion.

Method: immunoSEQ multiplex PCR; TCRdb's copy keeps in-frame clones and lacks some. The data show 65,000 to 90,000 clones, around 90% seen once. Comment on this clone: Its antigen is not known.

Autoimmune disease history or systemic immunosuppression led to patients being barred. This chain links TRBV10-3 with TRBJ1-2; 8 nucleotides align to TRBD1. The sequencing used CD4+ or CD8+ T cells sorted from blood, collected in a trial of the OX40 agonist ivuxolimab. This TCR derives from an adult with an advanced solid tumor such as melanoma, head and neck, liver or kidney cancer. CDR3 sequence reads: CAISDRDRLNYGYTF. The CDR3 nucleotides read TGTGCCATCAGTGATAGGGACAGGTTAAACTATGGCTACACCTTC.